A single sample is the source of the 24 T cell receptor beta chains below, sequenced in a study of blood T cell repertoires in COVID-19 (dated by TCRdb to 2018 to 2021). Libraries were prepared through the immunoSEQ multiplex PCR assay. The immuneACCESS repertoire file appears here via TCRdb, limited to in-frame rearrangements. These files lack a portion of the clones; in checked studies, under half of the deficit traces to unresolved V genes, and the cause of the others is not known. The sample data list some 94,000 clones, and 87% of these were observed just once. In total, the top ten clones hold roughly 18% of the sample. The sequenced material came from peripheral blood. The receptors derive from a woman aged 55-69 years with COVID-19, enrolled during active disease.

V usage is TRBV7-9 and J usage is TRBJ2-2; 9 positions match TRBD1. The CDR3 runs to 18 residues. The germline V gene has CDR1 SEHNR and CDR2 FQNEAQ (reference sequence). The J segment lost 3 bases and the V segment lost 5 bases, leaving 13 bases of the junction unmatched. CDR3 DNA sequence: TGTGCCAGCAGCATCTACCGGGGACAGGGTCCTTACACCGGGGAGCTGTTTTTT. It codes for CASSIYRGQGPYTGELFF. Looking up the rest from reference TRBV7-9 and TRBJ2-2 gives the full variable domain: DTGVSQNPRHKITKRGQNVTFRCDPISEHNRLYWYRQTLGQGPEFLTYFQNEAQLEKSRLLSDRFSAERPKGSFSTLEIQRTEQGDSAMYLCASSIYRGQGPYTGELFFGEGSRLTVL.

J is TRBJ2-7 and V is TRBV29-1; 8 positions agree with TRBD1. The CDR3 is 13 residues long. The junction had 2 bases not matched to a gene; V was cut back by 4 bases and J by 0 bases. CDR1 SQVTM and CDR2 ANQGSEA come from the germline V gene. The CDR3 coding sequence is TGCAGCGTTGCGGGACAGGACTCCTACGAGCAGTACTTC. Translation gives CSVAGQDSYEQYF.

The chain links TRBV12-5 to TRBJ2-2; D remains ambiguous. There are 14 residues in the CDR3. Trimming took off 3 bases at V and 8 bases at J, with 13 bases between the two ends. Germline V lookup: CDR1 LGHNT, CDR2 FRNRAP. Here the CDR3 DNA reads TGTGCTAGTGGTTTATTGGTTACCCGGGGGGAGCTGTTTTTT. It specifies CASGLLVTRGELFF.

J is TRBJ2-7 and V is TRBV6-5, with 9 bases matching TRBD1. The CDR3 has 14 amino acids. Per the germline V gene, CDR1 is MNHEY and CDR2 is SVGAGI. V lost 6 bases to trimming and J lost 1 base; unmatched junction nucleotides: 4. CDR3 residues: CASSPGTGSYEQYF. DNA for the CDR3: TGTGCCAGCAGCCCCGGGACAGGGTCCTACGAGCAGTACTTC.

This chain links TRBV5-1 with TRBJ1-2; possible D gene TRBD1, 6 bases. The CDR3 totals 14 residues. V gave up 3 bases and J gave up 5 bases, with 14 bases separating them. CDR1 and CDR2 (germline): SGHRS, YFSETQ. CDR3 in DNA: TGCGCCAGCAGCTCCCGCACAGGGAGTTATGGCTACACCTTC. It encodes CASSSRTGSYGYTF.

The chain carries TRBV11-3 and TRBJ2-1, with TRBD1 matching 7 bases. After removal of 5 bases from V and 4 bases from J, the junction contained 8 bases not matched to a gene. Per germline, CDR1 SGHNT and CDR2 YENEEA. The CDR3 covers 15 residues. The CDR3 nucleotides read TGTGCCAGCAGCCAAGGGGGCCTGAGATACAATGAGCAGTTCTTC. As protein: CASSQGGLRYNEQFF. Based on the CDR3 plus reference TRBV11-3 and TRBJ2-1, the full variable domain is EAGVVQSPRYKIIEKKQPVAFWCNPISGHNTLYWYLQNLGQGPELLIRYENEEAVDDSQLPKDRFSAERLKGVDSTLKIQPAELGDSAVYLCASSQGGLRYNEQFFGPGTRLTVL.

CDR3 amino acids: CASSYPTGSSGNTIYF. The CDR3 region has the DNA TGTGCCAGCAGCTACCCGACAGGGTCCTCTGGAAACACCATATATTTT. The chain employs TRBV6-6 and TRBJ1-3, with 7 bases matching TRBD1. CDR1 is MNHNY and CDR2 is SVGAGI in the germline V gene (reference sequence). This CDR3 is 16 amino acids long. J gave up 0 bases and V 6 bases, and 8 bases lay outside the gene matches.

This chain uses TRBV6-5 with TRBJ1-5; D is ambiguous. V dropped 5 bases and J dropped 11 bases, with 16 bases sitting between them. The germline V gene encodes CDR1 MNHEY and CDR2 SVGAGI. This CDR3 contains 13 residues. The CDR3 DNA reads TGTGCCAGCAGTCCCGGGAGCCCAGAAGCCCAGCATTTT. This gives the protein CASSPGSPEAQHF.

The genes are TRBV7-2 and TRBJ1-2; 7 bases agree with TRBD1. The CDR3 consists of 14 residues. Per germline, CDR1 SGHTA and CDR2 FQGNSA. V dropped 5 bases and J dropped 4; count of bases not matched to a gene: 7. CDR3 in amino acids: CASSPRTGTYGYTF. The DNA of the CDR3 is TGTGCCAGCAGCCCCAGGACAGGAACCTATGGCTACACCTTC.

J is TRBJ2-3 and V is TRBV5-8; 8 bases map to TRBD2. With 4 bases clipped from V and 4 bases from J, the junction kept 8 bases outside the gene matches. Per germline, CDR1 SGHTS and CDR2 YDEGEE. The length of the CDR3 is 15 residues. The CDR3 reads CASSLAVGGADTQYF. CDR3 in DNA: TGTGCCAGCAGCCTCGCTGTCGGGGGGGCAGATACGCAGTATTTT. The variable domain in full, completed from reference TRBV5-8 and TRBJ2-3, reads EAGVTQSPTHLIKTRGQQATLRCSPISGHTSVYWYQQALGLGLQFLLWYDEGEERNRGNFPPRFSGRQFPNYSSELNVNALELEDSALYLCASSLAVGGADTQYFGPGTRLTVL.

This chain connects TRBV4-3 to TRBJ2-3; a weak D match, TRBD2 (5 bases). The germline V gene has CDR1 LGHNA and CDR2 YSLEER. The CDR3 loop spans 16 amino acids. Trimming shortened V by 0 bases and J by 4 bases, and 14 bases separated the two germline ends. As DNA, the CDR3 is TGCGCCAGCAGCCAAGAGGGAAGCGGAGAAGCAGATACGCAGTATTTT. This encodes CASSQEGSGEADTQYF.

The rearrangement uses TRBV9 and TRBJ2-7; a weak D match, TRBD1 (5 bases). Trimming removed 4 bases from V and 0 bases from J, with 14 bases in between. The V gene's germline CDR1 is SGDLS and CDR2 YYNGEE. The length of the CDR3 is 15 residues. In nucleotides, the CDR3 is TGTGCCAGCAGCCTACAACCAGGGCCCTCCTACGAGCAGTACTTC. Residues: CASSLQPGPSYEQYF.

The chain carries TRBV28 and TRBJ1-1; the D gene is possibly TRBD1 (5 bases). This CDR3 region has 15 residues. Trimming shortened V by 5 bases and J by 4 bases, and 17 bases separated the two germline ends. Germline CDR1 and CDR2: MDHEN and SYDVKM. DNA of the CDR3: TGTGCCAGCAGTCCCGCAGGGCGGTTTAGCACTGAAGCTTTCTTT. This sequence encodes CASSPAGRFSTEAFF.

The chain links TRBV7-9 to TRBJ1-4; 9 bases agree with TRBD1. The V and J ends lost 4 bases and 2 bases, in that order; junction bases with no gene match: 5. The CDR3 runs 16 residues. Germline loops: CDR1 SEHNR, CDR2 FQNEAQ (reference sequence). CDR3 region: CASSWGQGRTNEKLFF. CDR3 DNA: TGTGCCAGCAGCTGGGGACAGGGCAGGACTAATGAAAAACTGTTTTTT.

J is TRBJ1-3 and V is TRBV18; tentatively, D is TRBD1 (6 bases). Trimming shortened V by 3 bases and J by 1 base, and 22 bases separated the two germline ends. CDR1 and CDR2 from the germline V gene are KGHSH and LQKENI. There are 19 residues in the CDR3. The CDR3: CASSPRTALLMASGNTIYF. The CDR3 bases are TGTGCCAGCTCACCCAGGACAGCCCTCCTGATGGCGTCTGGAAACACCATATATTTT.

The chain is built from TRBV4-1 and TRBJ2-5; D is possibly TRBD2 (5 bases). The CDR3 loop spans 11 amino acids. Germline assignment: CDR1 MGHRA and CDR2 YSYEKL. The ends were cut back, 3 bases at V and 9 bases at J, with 8 bases in the middle. The CDR3 sequence is CASSQDFAQYF. The CDR3 nucleotides are TGCGCCAGCAGCCAGGACTTTGCCCAGTACTTC.

The V call is TRBV3-1 (or the pseudogene TRBV3-2), the J call TRBJ1-1; 7 nucleotides match TRBD1. From germline, CDR1 is LGHDT and CDR2 YNNKEL (reference sequence). After removal of 4 bases from V and 4 bases from J, the junction contained 9 bases not matched to a gene. The CDR3 consists of 15 residues. CDR3 bases: TGTGCCAGCAGCCCCTCGACAGGGTTGGTCACTGAAGCTTTCTTT. This sequence encodes CASSPSTGLVTEAFF.

The chain recombines TRBV10-1 with TRBJ2-1; 8 bases fit TRBD2. Germline V gene lookup returns CDR1 WNHNN and CDR2 SYGVQD (reference sequence). V shed 3 bases, J shed 4 bases, and the junction held 5 bases outside the gene matches. The CDR3 has 15 residues. The CDR3 DNA reads as TGCGCCAGCAGTGACCAGCGGGGGATTTACAATGAGCAGTTCTTC. This encodes CASSDQRGIYNEQFF.

The chain uses TRBV9 and TRBJ2-6; 7 bases align to TRBD1. The CDR3 contains 16 residues. Germline V lookup: CDR1 SGDLS, CDR2 YYNGEE. Trimming removed 3 bases from V and 2 bases from J; junction bases left unmatched: 5. The DNA for the CDR3 is TGTGCCAGCAGCGGCCCCCAGGGGGCTGGGGCCAACGTCCTGACTTTC. Protein: CASSGPQGAGANVLTF.

This chain links TRBV3-1 (or the pseudogene TRBV3-2) with TRBJ2-7, with D tentatively TRBD2 (5 bases). CDR3 length equals 12 residues. CDR1 LGHDT and CDR2 YNNKEL come from the germline V gene (reference sequence). Trimming removed 7 bases from V and 6 bases from J, with 13 bases in between. The CDR3 DNA reads as TGTGCCAGCAAGGCAGGCGGGCGCGAGCAGTACTTC. It translates to CASKAGGREQYF.

This chain links TRBV7-2 with TRBJ2-1; 12 positions match TRBD2. Germline CDR1 SGHTA, CDR2 FQGNSA. CDR3 length equals 16 residues. The ends lost 4 bases at V and 2 bases at J; junction bases unmatched: 3. The CDR3 region is CASSSLAGGAYNEQFF. The CDR3 nucleotides are TGTGCCAGCAGCTCTCTAGCGGGGGGGGCCTACAATGAGCAGTTCTTC.

This clone has only a few counts. The V call is TRBV7-6, the J call TRBJ1-1, with D tentatively TRBD1 (6 bases). The ends were cut back, 5 bases at V and 8 bases at J, with 15 bases in the middle. The CDR3 is 13 residues long. CDR1 SGHVS and CDR2 FNYEAQ come from the germline V gene. The DNA for the CDR3 is TGTGCCAGCAGCCCGGGCGGGGGGCACGAAGCTTTCTTT. Amino acid sequence: CASSPGGGHEAFF.

The genes are TRBV5-1 and TRBJ1-4; 7 bases line up with TRBD1. The CDR3 sequence is 15 residues long. The V gene's germline CDR1 is SGHRS and CDR2 YFSETQ. V gave up 4 bases and J gave up 8 bases; unmatched junction bases: 11. In DNA, the CDR3 is TGCGCCAGCAGCCCCCTGACAGGGAAAAACGAAAAACTGTTTTTT. It is translated as CASSPLTGKNEKLFF.

The genes are TRBV9 and TRBJ1-5, with D perhaps TRBD1 (6 bases). Germline CDR1 and CDR2: SGDLS and YYNGEE. V was shortened by 2 bases and J by 2 bases, with 8 bases between the two germline ends. The CDR3 totals 14 residues. CDR3 sequence reads: CASSVAGGNQPQHF. Written as DNA, the CDR3 is TGTGCCAGCAGCGTGGCAGGGGGCAATCAGCCCCAGCATTTT.